The rows below give T cell receptor beta chains drawn from one sample of a study of cytomegalovirus exposure and HLA in healthy donors. The table came from immunoSEQ multiplex PCR; TCRdb's copy has only in-frame clones and leaves some out. Found here are about 120,000 clones, over 8.5% of them singletons; the top ten hold 5.5% to 7.5%. Sequencing was performed on PBMCs. These receptors came from a woman aged 40 to 55 in good health and CMV-seropositive. The CDR3 runs from the conserved cysteine through the conserved F or W. Each record gives: V gene, D gene, J gene, clone size, CDR3 protein, CDR3 DNA. The D gene is left open where the match is weak. Some rows mark clone size as missing; the rest say once, few, many or name a class of expanded clone.

>TRBV6-1|-|TRBJ2-2|-
CASNGRTGELFF
TGTGCCAGCAATGGTCGGACCGGGGAGCTGTTTTTT
>TRBV4-2|TRBD1|TRBJ1-6|few
CASSQPGQPNSPLHF
TGTGCCAGCAGCCAACCGGGACAGCCTAATTCACCCCTCCACTTT
>TRBV11-2|TRBD1|TRBJ2-7|-
CASSSTGTSYEQYF
TGTGCCAGCAGCTCGACAGGGACGTCCTACGAGCAGTACTTC
>TRBV18|TRBD1|TRBJ1-1|few
CASSPGTVNTEAFF
TGTGCCAGCTCACCCGGGACAGTGAACACTGAAGCTTTCTTT
>TRBV2|-|TRBJ2-1|-
CASRDLGSHNEQFF
TGTGCCAGCAGAGACCTCGGGTCCCACAATGAGCAGTTCTTC
>TRBV19|TRBD1|TRBJ1-4|-
CASSQRTGENEKLFF
TGTGCCAGTAGTCAGCGGACAGGGGAAAATGAAAAACTGTTTTTT
>TRBV28|TRBD2|TRBJ2-7|-
CASSFREGYSYEQYF
TGTGCCAGCAGTTTCAGGGAGGGTTACTCCTACGAGCAGTACTTC
>TRBV10-3|-|TRBJ2-7|-
CAISPPGAERSYEQYF
TGTGCCATCAGCCCTCCCGGAGCAGAACGCTCCTACGAGCAGTACTTC
>TRBV5-1|TRBD2|TRBJ2-2|-
CASSLGLGGNTGELFF
TGCGCCAGCAGCCTGGGACTAGGAGGGAACACCGGGGAGCTGTTTTTT
>TRBV15|-|TRBJ1-6|few
CATSRASGSPLHF
TGTGCCACCAGCAGAGCGTCGGGTTCACCCCTCCACTTT
>TRBV5-1|TRBD1|TRBJ2-7|few
CASSLVIGTEVNEQYF
TGCGCCAGCAGCTTGGTTATTGGGACAGAAGTGAACGAGCAGTACTTC
>TRBV7-9|-|TRBJ1-6|few
CASGPERPLHF
TGTGCCAGCGGCCCGGAGAGACCCCTCCACTTT
>TRBV6-5|-|TRBJ2-7|-
CASSYELGGNPYEQYF
TGTGCCAGCAGTTACGAGTTGGGGGGTAATCCCTACGAGCAGTACTTC
>TRBV5-6|TRBD1|TRBJ1-2|few
CVSSLDRQGSYGYTF
TGTGTCAGCAGCTTGGATCGACAGGGTTCATATGGCTACACCTTC
>TRBV4-2|TRBD2|TRBJ2-5|-
CASSQDSGALIQYF
TGTGCCAGCAGCCAAGATAGCGGGGCCCTCATCCAGTACTTC
>TRBV6-6|-|TRBJ2-7|few
CASSYDGRGTYEQYF
TGTGCCAGCAGTTACGATGGCAGGGGAACCTACGAGCAGTACTTC
>TRBV12-5|TRBD1|TRBJ2-7|-
CASGLGQGRYEQYF
TGTGCTAGTGGTTTGGGACAGGGACGGTACGAGCAGTACTTC
>TRBV4-1|TRBD1|TRBJ2-3|few
CASSQEGKAGTGLTDTQYF
TGCGCCAGCAGCCAAGAAGGGAAGGCCGGGACAGGGCTCACAGATACGCAGTATTTT
>TRBV5-1|TRBD1|TRBJ2-5|few
CASSSRGRETQYF
TGCGCCAGCAGCTCCAGGGGGCGTGAGACCCAGTACTTC
>TRBV6-6|TRBD2|TRBJ2-1|few
CASSLTSGPSGFF
TGTGCCAGCAGCCTGACTAGCGGGCCTTCTGGGTTCTTC
>TRBV28|TRBD2|TRBJ2-1|-
CASSLLGLGGNEQFF
TGTGCCAGCAGTTTATTGGGACTAGGTGGCAATGAGCAGTTCTTC
>TRBV7-9|-|TRBJ1-1|few
CASSVYRALNTKAFF
TGTGCCAGCAGCGTATACAGGGCCCTGAACACTAAAGCTTTCTTT
>TRBV5-3|-|TRBJ1-3|-
CARSLGGLDTIYF
TGTGCCAGAAGCTTGGGAGGTTTAGACACCATATATTTT
>TRBV27|TRBD2|TRBJ2-1|few
CASSLILAGHNEQFF
TGTGCCAGCAGTTTAATCCTAGCGGGACACAATGAGCAGTTCTTC
>TRBV7-8|-|TRBJ1-4|few
CASSLGGRGKLFF
TGTGCCAGCAGCTTAGGCGGGAGAGGGAAACTGTTTTTT
>TRBV10-3|-|TRBJ2-7|few
CAISEGTLGSEQYF
TGTGCCATCAGTGAGGGGACACTGGGGTCCGAGCAGTACTTC
>TRBV15|-|TRBJ1-2|-
CAPSRPSTGYGYTF
TGTGCCCCCAGCAGGCCCTCGACAGGATATGGCTACACCTTC
>TRBV7-6|TRBD2|TRBJ2-7|-
CASSSGLAGYDEQYF
TGTGCCAGCAGTTCCGGACTAGCGGGGTACGACGAGCAGTACTTC
>TRBV5-1|-|TRBJ2-3|few
CASSPGTPTTDTQYF
TGCGCCAGCAGCCCCGGGACACCAACGACAGATACGCAGTATTTT
>TRBV2|TRBD1|TRBJ2-7|-
CASFRGTGISEQYF
TGTGCCAGCTTTCGAGGGACAGGAATTAGCGAGCAGTACTTC
>TRBV29-1|TRBD1|TRBJ1-1|few
CSLRQGGNTEAFF
TGCAGCCTGAGACAGGGGGGGAACACTGAAGCTTTCTTT
>TRBV7-9|TRBD1|TRBJ1-2|-
CASSFGQGNYGYTF
TGTGCCAGCAGCTTCGGACAGGGTAACTATGGCTACACCTTC
>TRBV7-9|TRBD1|TRBJ2-7|-
CASSPPDRVDEQYF
TGTGCCAGCAGCCCCCCGGACAGGGTGGACGAGCAGTACTTC
>TRBV18|-|TRBJ1-1|-
CASSPGGKNTEAFF
TGTGCCAGCTCACCAGGGGGCAAGAACACTGAAGCTTTCTTT
>TRBV2|TRBD1|TRBJ2-2|-
CASRDRALGELFF
TGTGCCAGCCGAGACAGGGCGCTCGGGGAGCTGTTTTTT
>TRBV9|-|TRBJ1-1|-
CASSLRGERTEAFF
TGTGCCAGCAGCTTGCGGGGGGAGAGGACTGAAGCTTTCTTT
>TRBV6-5|-|TRBJ1-1|few
CASSKTGTEAFF
TGTGCCAGCAGTAAGACGGGGACTGAAGCTTTCTTT
>TRBV5-1|-|TRBJ1-2|-
CASSWLTGQDYGYTF
TGCGCCAGCAGCTGGTTGACGGGACAAGACTATGGCTACACCTTC
>TRBV5-5|TRBD2|TRBJ2-3|once
CASSAAGGTDTQYF
TGTGCCAGCAGCGCAGCGGGGGGCACAGATACGCAGTATTTT
>TRBV6-6|TRBD1|TRBJ1-1|few
CASSWDRADTEAFF
TGTGCCAGCAGTTGGGACAGGGCTGACACTGAAGCTTTCTTT
>TRBV6-5|-|TRBJ1-2|few
CASSYSYREGYTF
TGTGCCAGCAGTTACTCTTATAGGGAGGGCTACACCTTC
>TRBV2|-|TRBJ2-2|few
CASSETLANTGELFF
TGTGCCAGCAGTGAGACACTTGCGAACACCGGGGAGCTGTTTTTT
>TRBV7-9|-|TRBJ2-6|few
CASSLAQATGANVLTF
TGTGCCAGCAGCTTAGCTCAGGCAACTGGGGCCAACGTCCTGACTTTC
>TRBV19|-|TRBJ1-2|-
CASIPGGARANYGYTF
TGTGCCAGTATCCCCGGGGGGGCCAGGGCGAACTATGGCTACACCTTC
>TRBV9|TRBD1|TRBJ1-1|-
CASSVRQGVNTEAFF
TGTGCCAGCAGCGTGCGACAGGGTGTGAACACTGAAGCTTTCTTT
>TRBV5-1|TRBD1|TRBJ1-3|-
CASRAGGDLSGNTIYF
TGCGCCAGCAGGGCAGGGGGTGACCTCTCTGGAAACACCATATATTTT
>TRBV12-5|-|TRBJ1-1|few
CASGLEPGVAEAFF
TGTGCTAGTGGTTTAGAACCAGGGGTGGCTGAAGCTTTCTTT
>TRBV14|TRBD1|TRBJ2-5|few
CASSRTGVILQETQYF
TGTGCCAGCAGTCGGACAGGGGTAATACTACAAGAGACCCAGTACTTC